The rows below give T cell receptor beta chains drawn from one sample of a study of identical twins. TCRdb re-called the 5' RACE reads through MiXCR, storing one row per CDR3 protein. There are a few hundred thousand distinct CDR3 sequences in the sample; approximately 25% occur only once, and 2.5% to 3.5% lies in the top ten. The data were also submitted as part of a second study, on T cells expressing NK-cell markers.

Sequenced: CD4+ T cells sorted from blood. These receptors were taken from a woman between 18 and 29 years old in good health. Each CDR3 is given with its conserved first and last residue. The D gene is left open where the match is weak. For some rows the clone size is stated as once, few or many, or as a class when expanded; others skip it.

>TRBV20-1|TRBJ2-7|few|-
TGCAGTGCCCTAGACCCCCATGGATACGAGCAGTACTTC
CSALDPHGYEQYF
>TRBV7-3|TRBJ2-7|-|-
TGTGCCAGCAGCTTAGGTGGGGGGACAGACTTCTACGAGCAGTACTTC
CASSLGGGTDFYEQYF
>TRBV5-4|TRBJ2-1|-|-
TGTGCCAGCAGCTTAAACGGGGTTGACGAGTTCTTC
CASSLNGVDEFF
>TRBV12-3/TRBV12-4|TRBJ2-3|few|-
TGTGCCAGCAGTCAGGCTGGATTCAGGGCAGATACGCAGTATTTT
CASSQAGFRADTQYF
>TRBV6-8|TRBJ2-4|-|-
TGTGCCAGCAGTTACTTAGTGGCCATTCAGTACTTC
CASSYLVAIQYF
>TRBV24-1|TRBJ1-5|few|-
TGTGCCACCAGTGATTCCACAGGGTTTCAGCCCCAGCATTTT
CATSDSTGFQPQHF
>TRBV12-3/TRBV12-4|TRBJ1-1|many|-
TGTGCCAGCAGTTACGGGGGTATCCGGTACACTGAAGCTTTCTTT
CASSYGGIRYTEAFF
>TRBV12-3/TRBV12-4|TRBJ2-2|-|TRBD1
TGTGCCAGCAGTTTTAACAGGGGGTTGCCCGGGGAGCTGTTTTTT
CASSFNRGLPGELFF
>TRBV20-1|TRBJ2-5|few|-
TGCAGTGCTACCCGACGGGGGAGAGAAGAGACCCAGTACTTC
CSATRRGREETQYF
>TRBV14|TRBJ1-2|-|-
TGTGCCAGCAGCCAAGATCGGCACGGGCACCACACCTTC
CASSQDRHGHHTF
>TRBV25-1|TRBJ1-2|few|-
TGTGCCAGCAGTGAATTCGGCGGATATGGCTACACCTTC
CASSEFGGYGYTF
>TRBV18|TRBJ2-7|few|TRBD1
TGTGCCAGCTCACCGAACAGGGGGAGCACCGAGCAGTACTTC
CASSPNRGSTEQYF
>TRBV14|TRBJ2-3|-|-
TGTGCCAGCAGCCAGGCCGGGACACCAAAAGGAGTCTTT
CASSQAGTPKGVF
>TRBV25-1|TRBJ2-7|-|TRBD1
TGTGCCAGCAGTGAACATGGGACAGGGGGCCGAGAGCAGTACTTC
CASSEHGTGGREQYF
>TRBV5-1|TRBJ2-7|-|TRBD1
TGCGCCAGCAGCCTGAGGACAGGGGGCGGCTTTTACGAGCAGTACTTC
CASSLRTGGGFYEQYF
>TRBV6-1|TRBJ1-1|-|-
TGTGCCAGCAGGGTAACAGGGATGAACACTGAAGCTTTCTTT
CASRVTGMNTEAFF
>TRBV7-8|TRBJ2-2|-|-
TGTGCCAGCAGCTTAGAGGCTAGCTTATCAAGTACCGGGGAGCTGTTTTTT
CASSLEASLSSTGELFF
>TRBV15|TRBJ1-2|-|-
TGTGCCACCAGCAGGGTCGGACAGTCCCATGGCTACACCTTC
CATSRVGQSHGYTF
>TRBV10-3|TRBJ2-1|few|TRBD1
TGTGCCATCAGGGACCGGGACAGGGGCACGCATGAGCAGTTCTTC
CAIRDRDRGTHEQFF
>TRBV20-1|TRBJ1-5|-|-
TGCAGTGCTAGAGATGGGCGGGGTCGTCAGCCCCAGCATTTT
CSARDGRGRQPQHF
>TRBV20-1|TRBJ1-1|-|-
TGCAGTGCTTATCCCCCCCGAAGGGAGAACACTGAAGCTTTCTTT
CSAYPPRRENTEAFF
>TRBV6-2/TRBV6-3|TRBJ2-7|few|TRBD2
TGTGCCAGCAGTCCGGCGGGGGGCTGGGACGAGCAGTACTTC
CASSPAGGWDEQYF
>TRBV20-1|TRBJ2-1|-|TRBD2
TGCAGTGCTGGTGTCCGTACTAGCGGTTCTTACAATGAGCAGTTCTTC
CSAGVRTSGSYNEQFF
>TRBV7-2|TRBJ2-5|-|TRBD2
TGTGCCAGCAGCTTAGCCGGGACTAGTCAACGGACCCAGTACTTC
CASSLAGTSQRTQYF
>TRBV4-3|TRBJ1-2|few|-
TGCGCCAGCAGCCACGACAGGTTGTCCCGCTATGGCTACACCTTC
CASSHDRLSRYGYTF
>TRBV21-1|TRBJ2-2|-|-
TGTGCCAGCAGCAAAGCGCTGGCGCCAGGGGGGGCCATGAACACCGGGGAGCTGTTTTTT
CASSKALAPGGAMNTGELFF
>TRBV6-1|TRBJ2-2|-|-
TGTGCCAGCAGCCGGGGACGGCAGAGCGGGGAGCTGTTTTTT
CASSRGRQSGELFF
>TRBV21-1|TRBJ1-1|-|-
TGTGCCAGCAGCAAACGGGAGTACAGTTCCGACTTGGACACTGAAGCTTTCTTT
CASSKREYSSDLDTEAFF
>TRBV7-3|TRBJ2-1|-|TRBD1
TGTGCCAGCAGCCCAACAGGGGCAGAGAATGAGCAGTTCTTC
CASSPTGAENEQFF
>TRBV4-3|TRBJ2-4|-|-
TGCGCCAGCAGCCAAGAATTCACCTCCAAAAACATTCAGTACTTC
CASSQEFTSKNIQYF
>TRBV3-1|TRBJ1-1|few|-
TGTGCCAGCAGCCAAGTAACCTACACTGAAGCTTTCTTT
CASSQVTYTEAFF
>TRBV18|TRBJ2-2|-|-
TGTGCCAGCTCACCGTTCGCGGGGTCGAACACCGGGGAGCTGTTTTTT
CASSPFAGSNTGELFF
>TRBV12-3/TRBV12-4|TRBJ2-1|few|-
TGTGCCAGCAGTGAAAACCGGGACTCCATTGGGGGGCAGTTCTTC
CASSENRDSIGGQFF
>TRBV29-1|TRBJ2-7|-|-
TGCAGCCCGCTAGTCCGGCAGTACTTC
CSPLVRQYF